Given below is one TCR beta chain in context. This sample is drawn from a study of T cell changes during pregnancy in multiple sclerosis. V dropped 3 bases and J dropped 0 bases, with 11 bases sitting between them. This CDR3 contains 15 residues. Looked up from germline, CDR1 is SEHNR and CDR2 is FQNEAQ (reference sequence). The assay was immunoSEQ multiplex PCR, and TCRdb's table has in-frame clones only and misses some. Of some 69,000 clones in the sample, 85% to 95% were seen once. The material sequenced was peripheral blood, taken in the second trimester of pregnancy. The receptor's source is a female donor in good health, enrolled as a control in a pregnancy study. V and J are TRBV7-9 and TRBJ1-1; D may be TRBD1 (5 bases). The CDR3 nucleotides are TGTGCCAGCAGCTTGGGGGGGTATATGAACACTGAAGCTTTCTTT. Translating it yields CASSLGGYMNTEAFF.